This T cell receptor (beta chain) came from a study of T-cell memory formation after mild COVID-19. Deletions cut 7 bases from V and 3 bases from J, with 12 bases between. Looked up from germline, CDR1 is KGHDR and CDR2 is SFDVKD. The length of the CDR3 is 14 residues. TCRdb re-derived calls from the 5' RACE reads in MiXCR, one entry per CDR3 protein. The repertoire consists of 450,000 to 650,000 distinct CDR3 sequences, with roughly 20% occurring once and the leading ten covering roughly 8.1%. The sample comprised PBMCs or a T cell subset sorted from them (not recorded which). The rearrangement links TRBV24-1 to TRBJ1-3, with no clear D. The source of this sequence is an adult woman who had mild COVID-19 (a few samples of this study predate the infection). Cell type and time point are not known. The CDR3 nucleotides are TGTGCCACCAGAAGACGGGCCAATGGAAACACCATATATTTT. Amino acids: CATRRRANGNTIYF.